The 32 T cell receptor beta chains reported below all come from one sample, sequenced in a study of cytomegalovirus exposure and HLA in healthy donors. PCR amplification relied on 60 Vbeta primers (plus 13 Jbeta primers). Libraries were prepared by immunoSEQ multiplex PCR; TCRdb keeps only in-frame clonotypes and omits some of them. Its table records over 75,000 clones. Input material: PBMCs. These receptors came from a girl between 5 and 17 years old in good health and CMV-seropositive.

With respect to this clone: One end of the junction varies from germline; a read error may be responsible. This chain connects TRBV28 to TRBJ1-2; no clear D gene. CDR3 size: 12 residues. Germline CDR1 MDHEN, CDR2 SYDVKM. For the CDR3, the DNA is TGTGCCAGCAGCCTCCCCCCTCGCTCGCTAAGCTTC. Translated, it gives CASSLPPRSLSF.

The chain combines TRBV9 with TRBJ2-6; TRBD2 agrees at 7 bases. J lost 7 bases, V lost 2 bases, and 3 bases had no gene match. Germline V gene data show CDR1 as SGDLS and CDR2 as YYNGEE. The CDR3 runs 14 residues. This chain's CDR3 is CASSVPGGANVLTF. In nucleotides, the CDR3 is TGTGCCAGCAGCGTTCCGGGGGGAGCCAACGTCCTGACTTTC.

This sequence joins TRBV4-1 and TRBJ2-1, with 10 bases matching TRBD2. The CDR3 is made up of 20 amino acids. Looked up from germline, CDR1 is MGHRA and CDR2 is YSYEKL. Unmatched junction bases numbered 23, after V lost 6 bases and J lost 6 bases. The CDR3 loop is CASSVYSGTSEFRYGNEQFF. The CDR3 region has the DNA TGCGCCAGCAGTGTTTACTCCGGGACTAGCGAGTTCCGGTACGGCAATGAGCAGTTCTTC.

The chain carries TRBV6-1 and TRBJ1-5, with D tentatively TRBD1 (5 bases). Trimming shortened V by 8 bases and J by 3 bases, and 14 bases separated the two germline ends. Germline values: CDR1 MNHNS, CDR2 SASEGT. This CDR3 has 14 amino acids. CDR3 amino acids: CASREGSINQPQHF. CDR3 in DNA: TGTGCCAGCCGGGAGGGGAGCATCAATCAGCCCCAGCATTTT.

The chain is built from TRBV28 and TRBJ1-1; D is unresolved. The CDR3 spans 13 residues. Per the germline V gene, CDR1 is MDHEN and CDR2 is SYDVKM. Trimming left V 7 bases short and J 4 bases short, with 13 bases between. CDR3 bases: TGTGCCAGCATCTACGGCGGGAGCACTGAAGCTTTCTTT. Translating it yields CASIYGGSTEAFF.

V gene TRBV30 combines with J gene TRBJ2-3; D possibly corresponds to TRBD2 (6 bases). V lost 3 bases, J lost 0 bases, and 10 bases lay in between. Per germline, CDR1 GTSNPN and CDR2 SVGIG (reference sequence). This CDR3 has 14 amino acids. Here the CDR3 DNA reads TGTGCCTGGAGGGTAGCGGATAGCACAGATACGCAGTATTTT. It encodes CAWRVADSTDTQYF.

The rearrangement uses TRBV6-5 and TRBJ1-1, with D possibly TRBD1 on 5 matching bases. The CDR3 is made up of 16 amino acids. The V and J ends lost 3 bases and 4 bases respectively, with 18 bases between them. Germline V gene data show CDR1 as MNHEY and CDR2 as SVGAGI. This CDR3 is CASSYLAGREITEAFF. The DNA for the CDR3 is TGTGCCAGCAGTTATCTAGCGGGCAGGGAGATCACTGAAGCTTTCTTT.

The chain recombines TRBV19 with TRBJ2-1; 11 nucleotides line up with TRBD2. V was pared by 5 bases and J by 4 bases, with 7 bases of the junction left unmatched. The germline gives CDR1 LNHDA, CDR2 SQIVND (reference sequence). This CDR3 is built from 16 residues. Written as DNA, the CDR3 is TGTGCCAGTAGTGTCCGTAGCGGGGGGGTATACAATGAGCAGTTCTTC. Translating it yields CASSVRSGGVYNEQFF.

The chain links TRBV9 to TRBJ1-1, with TRBD1 matching over 7 bases. V lost 3 bases to trimming and J lost 1 base; unmatched junction nucleotides: 3. Germline V lookup: CDR1 SGDLS, CDR2 YYNGEE. CDR3 length: 14 amino acids. CDR3 sequence (DNA): TGTGCCAGCAGCGAAACAGGGGAGAACACTGAAGCTTTCTTT. Its protein product is CASSETGENTEAFF.

This chain connects TRBV7-9 to TRBJ1-4, with a weak D call TRBD1 (6 bases). The length of the CDR3 is 15 residues. Germline values: CDR1 SEHNR, CDR2 FQNEAQ (reference sequence). Between the trimmed V and J ends, which lost 2 bases and 6 bases, there was a span of 13 bases. The CDR3 is CASSLTGRGDEKLFF. DNA of the CDR3: TGTGCCAGCAGCTTAACCGGGAGGGGGGATGAAAAACTGTTTTTT.

The V call is TRBV7-3, the J call TRBJ2-3; TRBD1 matches at 9 bases. Losses at the gene ends were 4 bases for V and 2 bases for J; bases not matched to a gene: 10. The CDR3 loop spans 17 amino acids. CDR1 and CDR2 from the germline V gene are SGHTA and FQGTGA. The CDR3 sequence is CASSSAPTGGNTDTQYF. In nucleotides, the CDR3 is TGTGCCAGCAGCTCGGCCCCGACAGGGGGTAACACAGATACGCAGTATTTT.

The chain combines TRBV11-3 with TRBJ1-1; D not resolved. V dropped 5 bases and J dropped 11 bases, with 24 bases sitting between them. In germline, CDR1 is SGHNT, CDR2 YENEEA. The CDR3 is made up of 15 amino acids. The CDR3 coding sequence is TGTGCCAGCAGCCTACCAAACCACCCCCGGGAAATGGCTTTCTTT. Residues: CASSLPNHPREMAFF.

The chain joins TRBV7-6 to TRBJ2-3; D uncertain. This CDR3 is built from 19 residues. CDR1 and CDR2 from the germline V gene are SGHVS and FNYEAQ. V was shortened by 0 bases and J by 0 bases, with 19 bases between the two germline ends. The DNA of the CDR3 is TGTGCCAGCAGCTTAGCCCGCCCGGTGGGCAGAAGAAGCACAGATACGCAGTATTTT. This codes for CASSLARPVGRRSTDTQYF.

The chain employs TRBV11-3 and TRBJ1-3; D unclear. CDR3 length: 12 residues. The germline gives CDR1 SGHNT, CDR2 YENEEA. Trimming pared 4 bases from V and 2 bases from J, leaving 3 bases between. The CDR3 bases are TGTGCCAGCAGCTCTACTGGAAACACCATATATTTT. Protein product: CASSSTGNTIYF.

The V and J genes are TRBV7-8 and TRBJ2-2; possible D gene TRBD1, 6 bases. The CDR3 spans 13 residues. The germline CDR1 and CDR2 sequences are SGHVS and FQNEAQ. The V and J ends lost 3 bases and 7 bases respectively, with 9 bases between them. The CDR3 reads CASSFTGIGELFF. The CDR3 coding sequence is TGTGCCAGCAGCTTTACAGGGATCGGGGAGCTGTTTTTT.

V usage is TRBV10-2 and J usage is TRBJ1-2; TRBD1 might be the D (5 bases). CDR1 is WSHSY and CDR2 is SAAADI in the germline V gene. This CDR3 is 13 amino acids long. Trimming removed 0 bases at V and 7 bases at J, with 9 bases between. The CDR3 sequence is CASSESSGIGYTF. In DNA form, the CDR3 reads TGCGCCAGCAGTGAGTCGTCAGGGATTGGCTACACCTTC.

This chain connects TRBV25-1 to TRBJ2-3; 7 positions agree with TRBD2. The CDR3 is made up of 15 amino acids. V lost 3 bases, J lost 6 bases, and 9 bases stayed unmatched. The germline V gene has CDR1 MGHDK and CDR2 SYGVNS. The CDR3 DNA follows: TGTGCCAGCAGTGAGCGGGGGACGCCTCACGATACGCAGTATTTT. Its translation: CASSERGTPHDTQYF.

The rearrangement links TRBV11-3 to TRBJ1-1, with 8 positions matching TRBD1. The CDR3 consists of 14 residues. Losses at the gene ends were 1 base for V and 4 bases for J; bases not matched to a gene: 2. The germline V gene encodes CDR1 SGHNT and CDR2 YENEEA. The CDR3 DNA is TGTGCCAGCAGCTTAGCTCAGGGGGCCACTGAAGCTTTCTTT. As protein: CASSLAQGATEAFF.

The rearrangement links TRBV7-9 to TRBJ2-3, with D unresolved. The CDR3 has 16 amino acids. The germline CDR1 and CDR2 sequences are SEHNR and FQNEAQ (reference sequence). Deletions cut 0 bases from V and 0 bases from J, with 10 bases between. Written as DNA, the CDR3 is TGTGCCAGCAGCTTAGCCGCCCTGCGTAGCACAGATACGCAGTATTTT. As protein: CASSLAALRSTDTQYF.

The chain recombines TRBV7-6 with TRBJ1-5; TRBD1 might be the D (5 bases). This CDR3 region has 14 residues. Germline CDR1 SGHVS, CDR2 FNYEAQ. V gave up 5 bases and J gave up 5 bases, with 13 bases separating them. The DNA for the CDR3 is TGTGCCAGCAGCCCTTCCAGGGCGGATCAGCCCCAGCATTTT. This sequence encodes CASSPSRADQPQHF.

The rearrangement uses TRBV18 and TRBJ2-5, with 10 bases lining up with TRBD1. Trimming removed 3 bases from V and 3 bases from J; junction bases left unmatched: 7. Germline V gene lookup returns CDR1 KGHSH and CDR2 LQKENI. This CDR3 comprises 16 residues. CDR3 nucleotide sequence: TGTGCCAGCTCACCGACCACGGACAGGGGGGAAGAGACCCAGTACTTC. Translated: CASSPTTDRGEETQYF. Based on the CDR3 plus reference TRBV18 and TRBJ2-5, the full variable domain is NAGVMQNPRHLVRRRGQEARLRCSPMKGHSHVYWYRQLPEEGLKFMVYLQKENIIDESGMPKERFSAEFPKEGPSILRIQQVVRGDSAAYFCASSPTTDRGEETQYFGPGTRLLVL.

The chain joins TRBV4-1 to TRBJ2-3; D is undetermined. Trimming pared 4 bases from V and 0 bases from J, leaving 14 bases between. Germline V gives CDR1 MGHRA, CDR2 YSYEKL. The CDR3 spans 16 residues. As DNA, the CDR3 is TGCGCCAGCAGCCGAATTCTAGGCCCTAGCACAGATACGCAGTATTTT. It is translated as CASSRILGPSTDTQYF.

V gene TRBV18 combines with J gene TRBJ1-2, with D maybe TRBD1 (5 bases). This CDR3 comprises 13 residues. Germline CDR1 and CDR2: KGHSH and LQKENI. V was trimmed by 0 bases and J by 8 bases, leaving 10 bases between them. The CDR3 DNA is TGTGCCAGCTCACCACCGGGGGACTTCGGCTACACCTTC. Its translation: CASSPPGDFGYTF.

The chain links TRBV4-3 to TRBJ2-1; D might be TRBD1 (5 bases). The CDR3 sequence is 14 residues long. Germline CDR1 reads LGHNA; CDR2 reads YSLEER. Trimming shortened V by 2 bases and J by 5 bases, and 10 bases separated the two germline ends. The CDR3 nucleotides are TGCGCCAGCAGCCAAAACTTACAGGACAATGAGCAGTTCTTC. This codes for CASSQNLQDNEQFF.

The chain's CDR3 is CSVGPQGYNEQFF. The CDR3 nucleotides read TGCAGCGTCGGACCCCAGGGCTACAATGAGCAGTTCTTC. The rearrangement joins TRBV29-1 to TRBJ2-1; tentatively, D is TRBD1 (5 bases). Germline V gives CDR1 SQVTM, CDR2 ANQGSEA. The CDR3 is 13 amino acids. Trimming cost V 6 bases and J 3 bases, with 12 bases left between them.

V is TRBV6-1 and J is TRBJ1-2; D is undetermined. The CDR3 consists of 12 residues. Trimming pared 4 bases from V and 4 bases from J, leaving 7 bases between. CDR1 MNHNS and CDR2 SASEGT come from the germline V gene. The CDR3 nucleotides are TGTGCCAGCAGTGTTGGCGGCTATGGCTACACCTTC. It translates to CASSVGGYGYTF.

CDR3 loop: CASSPLAGGVIEQYF. CDR3 DNA sequence: TGTGCCAGCAGTCCACTAGCGGGGGGTGTTATCGAGCAGTACTTC. The chain joins TRBV6-5 to TRBJ2-7; 12 positions match TRBD2. There are 15 residues in the CDR3. Germline-derived CDR1 and CDR2 are MNHEY and SVGAGI. V shed 5 bases and J 6 bases; nucleotides not matched to a gene: 8.

This chain uses TRBV6-6 with TRBJ1-5; 10 nucleotides match TRBD1. CDR1 and CDR2 from the germline V gene are MNHNY and SVGAGI (reference sequence). The CDR3 spans 15 residues. Trimming took 4 bases from V and 2 from J; bases not matched to a gene: 2. The CDR3 loop is CASSSGTGGNQPQHF. CDR3 nucleotides: TGTGCCAGCAGTTCTGGGACAGGGGGCAATCAGCCCCAGCATTTT.

The chain has TRBV18 and TRBJ1-1; possible D gene TRBD1, 6 bases. The CDR3 extends over 15 amino acids. Germline V gives CDR1 KGHSH, CDR2 LQKENI. Trimming removed 9 bases at V and 1 base at J, with 18 bases between. The DNA of the CDR3 is TGTGCCAGTCAGGTGAGCAGGGGACCGAACACTGAAGCTTTCTTT. Translated, it gives CASQVSRGPNTEAFF. Variable domain in full (rest from reference TRBV18 and TRBJ1-1): NAGVMQNPRHLVRRRGQEARLRCSPMKGHSHVYWYRQLPEEGLKFMVYLQKENIIDESGMPKERFSAEFPKEGPSILRIQQVVRGDSAAYFCASQVSRGPNTEAFFGQGTRLTVV.

The chain is built from TRBV5-1 and TRBJ2-3; TRBD2 matches 8 bases. Germline CDR1 and CDR2: SGHRS and YFSETQ. Trimming at V came to 4 bases and at J to 1 base, leaving 2 bases not matched to a gene. This CDR3 comprises 14 residues. CDR3 sequence: CASSGSGGTDTQYF. The CDR3 bases are TGCGCCAGCAGCGGTAGCGGGGGCACAGATACGCAGTATTTT.

The chain combines TRBV19 with TRBJ1-1; maybe TRBD1 (5 bases). The germline CDR1 and CDR2 sequences are LNHDA and SQIVND (reference sequence). Between the trimmed V and J ends, which lost 4 bases and 6 bases, there was a span of 21 bases. The CDR3 runs 16 residues. CDR3: CASSTRGGGVVAEAFF. In DNA, the CDR3 is TGTGCCAGTAGTACCCGAGGCGGGGGGGTGGTCGCTGAAGCTTTCTTT.

CDR3: CASSPGTENSPLHF. CDR3 nucleotide sequence: TGCGCCAGCAGCCCCGGGACAGAAAATTCACCCCTCCACTTT. The J gene is TRBJ1-6, the V gene TRBV4-3; 7 positions match TRBD1. There are 14 residues in the CDR3. V was pared by 4 bases and J by 7 bases, with 4 bases of the junction left unmatched. Germline V lookup: CDR1 LGHNA, CDR2 YSLEER.